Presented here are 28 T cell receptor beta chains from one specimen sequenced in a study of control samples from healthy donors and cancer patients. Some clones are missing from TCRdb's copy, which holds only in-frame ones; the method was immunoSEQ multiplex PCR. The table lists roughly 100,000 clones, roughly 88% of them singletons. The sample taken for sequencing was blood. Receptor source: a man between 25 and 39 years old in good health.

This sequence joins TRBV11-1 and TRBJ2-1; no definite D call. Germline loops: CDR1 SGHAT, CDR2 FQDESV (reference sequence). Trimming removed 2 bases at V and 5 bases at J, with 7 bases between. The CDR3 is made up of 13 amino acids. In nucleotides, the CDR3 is TGTGCCAGCAGCTTAAGCCAGAACAATGAGCAGTTCTTC. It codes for CASSLSQNNEQFF. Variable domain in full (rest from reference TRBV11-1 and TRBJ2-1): EAEVAQSPRYKITEKSQAVAFWCDPISGHATLYWYRQILGQGPELLVQFQDESVVDDSQLPKDRFSAERLKGVDSTLKIQPAELGDSAMYLCASSLSQNNEQFFGPGTRLTVL.

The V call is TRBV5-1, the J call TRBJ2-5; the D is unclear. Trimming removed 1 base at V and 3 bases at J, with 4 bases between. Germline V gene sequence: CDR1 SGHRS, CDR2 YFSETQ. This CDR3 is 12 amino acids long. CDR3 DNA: TGCGCCAGCAGCTTGCCCAAAGAGACCCAGTACTTC. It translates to CASSLPKETQYF.

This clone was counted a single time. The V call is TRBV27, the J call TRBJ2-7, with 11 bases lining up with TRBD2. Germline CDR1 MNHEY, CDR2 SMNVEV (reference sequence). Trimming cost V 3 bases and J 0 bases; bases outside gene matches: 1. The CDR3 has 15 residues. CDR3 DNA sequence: TGTGCCAGCAGTTTCACTAGCGGGAGCTCCTACGAGCAGTACTTC. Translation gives CASSFTSGSSYEQYF.

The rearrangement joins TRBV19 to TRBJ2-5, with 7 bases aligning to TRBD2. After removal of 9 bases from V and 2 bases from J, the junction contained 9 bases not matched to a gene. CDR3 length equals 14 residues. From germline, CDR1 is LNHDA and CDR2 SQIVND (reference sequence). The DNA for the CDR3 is TGTGCCAGCAGACGGGGGGAGGCACAAGAGACCCAGTACTTC. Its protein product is CASRRGEAQETQYF.

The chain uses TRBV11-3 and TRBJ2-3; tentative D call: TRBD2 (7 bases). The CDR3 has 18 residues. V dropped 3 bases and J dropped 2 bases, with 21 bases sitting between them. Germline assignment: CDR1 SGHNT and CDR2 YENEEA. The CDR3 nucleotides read TGTGCCAGCAGCTTGGGAGCAGGGGAGGGATGGAACACAGATACGCAGTATTTT. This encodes CASSLGAGEGWNTDTQYF.

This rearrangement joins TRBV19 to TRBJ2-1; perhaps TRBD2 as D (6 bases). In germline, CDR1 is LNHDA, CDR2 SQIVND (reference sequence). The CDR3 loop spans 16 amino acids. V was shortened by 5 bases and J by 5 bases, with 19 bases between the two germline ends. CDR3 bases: TGTGCCAGTAGTGTGAGGGGTAGCGGACGGGACAATGAGCAGTTCTTC. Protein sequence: CASSVRGSGRDNEQFF. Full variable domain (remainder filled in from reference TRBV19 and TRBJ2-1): DGGITQSPKYLFRKEGQNVTLSCEQNLNHDAMYWYRQDPGQGLRLIYYSQIVNDFQKGDIAEGYSVSREKKESFPLTVTSAQKNPTAFYLCASSVRGSGRDNEQFFGPGTRLTVL.

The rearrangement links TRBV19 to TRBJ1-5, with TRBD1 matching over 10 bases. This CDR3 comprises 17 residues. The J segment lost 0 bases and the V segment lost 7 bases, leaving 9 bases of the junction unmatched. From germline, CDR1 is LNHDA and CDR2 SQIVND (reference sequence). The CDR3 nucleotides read TGTGCCAGTATGGTAGGGACAGGGGTCTTTAGCAATCAGCCCCAGCATTTT. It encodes CASMVGTGVFSNQPQHF.

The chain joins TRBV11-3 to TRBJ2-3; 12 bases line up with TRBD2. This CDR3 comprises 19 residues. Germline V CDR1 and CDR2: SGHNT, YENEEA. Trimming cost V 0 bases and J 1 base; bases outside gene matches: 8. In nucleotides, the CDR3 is TGTGCCAGCAGCTTAGATCTGCCGGGACTAGCGGGTCGCACAGATACGCAGTATTTT. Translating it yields CASSLDLPGLAGRTDTQYF.

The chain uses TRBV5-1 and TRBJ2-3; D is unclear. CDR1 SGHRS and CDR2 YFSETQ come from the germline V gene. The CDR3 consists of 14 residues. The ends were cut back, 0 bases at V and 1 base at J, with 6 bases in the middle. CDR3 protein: CASSLAAGTDTQYF. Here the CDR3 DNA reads TGCGCCAGCAGCTTGGCTGCGGGCACAGATACGCAGTATTTT.

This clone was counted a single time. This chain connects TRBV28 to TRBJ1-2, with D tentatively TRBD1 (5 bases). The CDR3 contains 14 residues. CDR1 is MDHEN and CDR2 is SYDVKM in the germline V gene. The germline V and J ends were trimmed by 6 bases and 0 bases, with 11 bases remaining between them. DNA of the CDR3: TGTGCCAGCAGACCCGGACACGCTAACTATGGCTACACCTTC. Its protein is CASRPGHANYGYTF.

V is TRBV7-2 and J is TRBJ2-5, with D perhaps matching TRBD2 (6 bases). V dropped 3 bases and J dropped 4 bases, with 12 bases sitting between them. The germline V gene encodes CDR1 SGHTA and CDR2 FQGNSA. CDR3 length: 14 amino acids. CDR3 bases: TGTGCCAGCAGCTTCGGGGGTTCGGTAGAGACCCAGTACTTC. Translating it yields CASSFGGSVETQYF.

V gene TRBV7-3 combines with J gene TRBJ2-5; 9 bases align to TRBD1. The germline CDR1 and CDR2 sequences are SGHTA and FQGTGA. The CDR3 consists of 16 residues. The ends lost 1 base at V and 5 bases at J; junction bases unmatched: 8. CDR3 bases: TGTGCCAGCAGCTTAAATCCCCGGGACAGGGTGGAGACCCAGTACTTC. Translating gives CASSLNPRDRVETQYF.

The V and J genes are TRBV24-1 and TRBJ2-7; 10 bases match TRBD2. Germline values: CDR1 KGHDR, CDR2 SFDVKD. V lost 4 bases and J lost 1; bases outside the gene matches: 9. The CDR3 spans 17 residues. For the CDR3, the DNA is TGTGCCACCAGTGACCGTAGCGGGAGGCCGGGATCCTACGAGCAGTACTTC. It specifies CATSDRSGRPGSYEQYF.

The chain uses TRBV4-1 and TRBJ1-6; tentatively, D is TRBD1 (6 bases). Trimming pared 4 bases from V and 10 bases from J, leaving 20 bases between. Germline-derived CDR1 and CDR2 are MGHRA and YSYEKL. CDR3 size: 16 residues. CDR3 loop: CASSPLTTGGRSPLHF. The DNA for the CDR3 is TGCGCCAGCAGCCCCCTAACGACAGGTGGACGATCACCCCTCCACTTT.

This chain's CDR3 is CASSQESHGNTIYF. CDR3 coding DNA: TGCGCCAGCAGCCAAGAAAGCCATGGAAACACCATATATTTT. The rearrangement uses TRBV4-1 and TRBJ1-3; D is uncertain. The germline V gene has CDR1 MGHRA and CDR2 YSYEKL. Trimming took 0 bases from V and 3 from J, leaving 6 bases between them. The CDR3 has 14 amino acids.

For the CDR3, the DNA is TGTGCCAGCAGTTTTCAGCTCGCGGGAGAGTGGGACGAGCAGTACTTC. It specifies CASSFQLAGEWDEQYF. This chain links TRBV28 with TRBJ2-7; 7 bases map to TRBD2. Per germline, CDR1 MDHEN and CDR2 SYDVKM. V lost 3 bases, J lost 5 bases, and 13 bases stayed unmatched. The CDR3 length is 16 residues.

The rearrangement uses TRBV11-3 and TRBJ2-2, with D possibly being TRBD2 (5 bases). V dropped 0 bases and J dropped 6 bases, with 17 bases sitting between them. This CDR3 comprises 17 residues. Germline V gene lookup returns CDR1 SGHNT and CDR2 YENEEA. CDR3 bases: TGTGCCAGCAGCTTAGATCACGAGAGGGCCCAAGCCGGGGAGCTGTTTTTT. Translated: CASSLDHERAQAGELFF.

Here the CDR3 reads CASSPPTGAGTGELFF. The CDR3, as DNA: TGTGCCAGCAGCCCCCCCACCGGGGCTGGCACCGGGGAGCTGTTTTTT. The chain is built from TRBV7-3 and TRBJ2-2; D possibly matches TRBD1 or TRBD2 (5 bases each). V was pared by 5 bases and J by 4 bases, with 17 bases between. This CDR3 region has 16 residues. Per the germline V gene, CDR1 is SGHTA and CDR2 is FQGTGA.

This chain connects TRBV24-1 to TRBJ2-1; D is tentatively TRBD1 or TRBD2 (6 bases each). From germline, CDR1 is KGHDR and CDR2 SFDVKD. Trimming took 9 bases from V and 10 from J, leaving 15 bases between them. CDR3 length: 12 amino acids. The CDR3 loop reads CATGGQHGEQFF. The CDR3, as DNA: TGTGCCACCGGGGGGCAACATGGGGAGCAGTTCTTC.

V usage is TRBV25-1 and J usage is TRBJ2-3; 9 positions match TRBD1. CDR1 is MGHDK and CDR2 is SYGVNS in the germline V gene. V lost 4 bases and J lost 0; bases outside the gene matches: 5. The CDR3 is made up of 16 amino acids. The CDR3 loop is CASSAGTGMSTDTQYF. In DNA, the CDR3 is TGTGCCAGCAGTGCCGGGACAGGGATGAGCACAGATACGCAGTATTTT.

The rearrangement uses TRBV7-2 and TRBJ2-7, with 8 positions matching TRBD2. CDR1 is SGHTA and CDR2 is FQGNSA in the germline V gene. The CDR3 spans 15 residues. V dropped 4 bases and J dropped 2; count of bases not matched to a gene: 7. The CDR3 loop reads CASSSLPGGTYEQYF. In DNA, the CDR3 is TGTGCCAGCAGCTCCCTGCCGGGAGGGACCTACGAGCAGTACTTC.

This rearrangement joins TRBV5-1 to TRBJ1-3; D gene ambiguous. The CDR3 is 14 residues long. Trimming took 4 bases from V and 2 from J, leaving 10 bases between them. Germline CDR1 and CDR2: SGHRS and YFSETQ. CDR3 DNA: TGCGCCAGCAGCGAAGGGCAGGCTGGAAACACCATATATTTT. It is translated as CASSEGQAGNTIYF. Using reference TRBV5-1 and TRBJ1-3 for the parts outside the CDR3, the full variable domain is KAGVTQTPRYLIKTRGQQVTLSCSPISGHRSVSWYQQTPGQGLQFLFEYFSETQRNKGNFPGRFSGRQFSNSRSEMNVSTLELGDSALYLCASSEGQAGNTIYFGEGSWLTVV.

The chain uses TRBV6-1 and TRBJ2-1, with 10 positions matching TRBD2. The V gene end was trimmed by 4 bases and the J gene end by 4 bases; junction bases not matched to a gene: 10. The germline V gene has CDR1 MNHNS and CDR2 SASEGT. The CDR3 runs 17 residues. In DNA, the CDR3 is TGTGCCAGCAGTGCAAACTGGACTAGCGGCCTATACAATGAGCAGTTCTTC. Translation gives CASSANWTSGLYNEQFF.

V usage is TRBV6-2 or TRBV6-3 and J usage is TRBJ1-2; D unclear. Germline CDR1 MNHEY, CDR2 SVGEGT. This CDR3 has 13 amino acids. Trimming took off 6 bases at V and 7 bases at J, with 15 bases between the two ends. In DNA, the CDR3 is TGTGCCAGCAGCCAAGACCACTTCGCTGGCTACACCTTC. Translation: CASSQDHFAGYTF.

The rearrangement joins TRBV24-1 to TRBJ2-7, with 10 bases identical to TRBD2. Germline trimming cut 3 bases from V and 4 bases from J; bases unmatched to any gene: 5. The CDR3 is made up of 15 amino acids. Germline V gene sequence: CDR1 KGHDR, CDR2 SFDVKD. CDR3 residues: CATSDATSGKYEQYF. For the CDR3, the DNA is TGTGCCACCAGTGATGCAACTAGCGGGAAGTACGAGCAGTACTTC.

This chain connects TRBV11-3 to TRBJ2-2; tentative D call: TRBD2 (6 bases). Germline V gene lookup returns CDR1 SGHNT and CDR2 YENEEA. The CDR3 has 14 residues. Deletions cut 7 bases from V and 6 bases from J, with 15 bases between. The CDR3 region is CASKETSHSGELFF. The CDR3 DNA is TGTGCCAGCAAAGAGACTAGTCATTCCGGGGAGCTGTTTTTT. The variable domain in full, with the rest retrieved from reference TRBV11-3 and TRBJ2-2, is EAGVVQSPRYKIIEKKQPVAFWCNPISGHNTLYWYLQNLGQGPELLIRYENEEAVDDSQLPKDRFSAERLKGVDSTLKIQPAELGDSAVYLCASKETSHSGELFFGEGSRLTVL.

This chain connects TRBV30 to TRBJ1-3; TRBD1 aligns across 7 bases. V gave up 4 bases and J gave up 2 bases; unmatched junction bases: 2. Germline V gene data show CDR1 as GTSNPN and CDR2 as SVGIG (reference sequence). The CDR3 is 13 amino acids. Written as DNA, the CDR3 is TGTGCCTGGAACAGGGGACCTGGAAACACCATATATTTT. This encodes CAWNRGPGNTIYF. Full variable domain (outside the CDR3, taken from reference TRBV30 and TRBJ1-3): SQTIHQWPATLVQPVGSPLSLECTVEGTSNPNLYWYRQAAGRGLQLLFYSVGIGQISSEVPQNLSASRPQDRQFILSSKKLLLSDSGFYLCAWNRGPGNTIYFGEGSWLTVV.

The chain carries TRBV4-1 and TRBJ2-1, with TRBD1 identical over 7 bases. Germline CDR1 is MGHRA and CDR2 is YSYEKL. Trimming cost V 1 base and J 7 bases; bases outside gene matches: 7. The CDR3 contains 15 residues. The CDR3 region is CASSQVDRSSNEQFF. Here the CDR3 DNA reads TGCGCCAGCAGCCAAGTGGACAGGAGCTCGAATGAGCAGTTCTTC.